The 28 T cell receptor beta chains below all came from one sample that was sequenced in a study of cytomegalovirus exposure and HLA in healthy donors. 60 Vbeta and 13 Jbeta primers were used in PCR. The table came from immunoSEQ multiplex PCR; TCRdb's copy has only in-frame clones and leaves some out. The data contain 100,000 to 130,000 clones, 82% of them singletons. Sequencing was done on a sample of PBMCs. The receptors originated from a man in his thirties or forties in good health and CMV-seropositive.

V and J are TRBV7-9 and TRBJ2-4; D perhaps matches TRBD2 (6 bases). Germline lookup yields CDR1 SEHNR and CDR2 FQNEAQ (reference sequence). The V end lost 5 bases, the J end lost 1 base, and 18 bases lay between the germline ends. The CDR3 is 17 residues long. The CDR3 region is CASSAAGGLGAKNIQYF. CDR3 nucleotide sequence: TGTGCCAGCAGCGCCGCCGGGGGACTGGGGGCCAAAAACATTCAGTACTTC.

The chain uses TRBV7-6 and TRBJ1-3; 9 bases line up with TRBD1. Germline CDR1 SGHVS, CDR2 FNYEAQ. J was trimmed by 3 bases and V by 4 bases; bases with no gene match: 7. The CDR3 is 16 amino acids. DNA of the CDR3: TGTGCCAGCAGCTCTCTGGACAGGGGAAGTGGAAACACCATATATTTT. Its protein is CASSSLDRGSGNTIYF.

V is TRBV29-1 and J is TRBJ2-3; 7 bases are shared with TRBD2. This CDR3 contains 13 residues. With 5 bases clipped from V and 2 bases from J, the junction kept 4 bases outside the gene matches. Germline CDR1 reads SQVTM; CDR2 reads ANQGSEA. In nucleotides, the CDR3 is TGCAGCGTTATCGGGACTACCACAGATACGCAGTATTTT. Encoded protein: CSVIGTTTDTQYF.

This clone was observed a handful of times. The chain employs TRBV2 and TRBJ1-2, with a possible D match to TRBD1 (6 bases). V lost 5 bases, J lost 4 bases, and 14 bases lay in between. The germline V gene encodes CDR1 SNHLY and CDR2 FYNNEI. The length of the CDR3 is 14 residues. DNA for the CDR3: TGTGCCAGCAGTTCTACTCAGGGGCCCTATGGCTACACCTTC. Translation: CASSSTQGPYGYTF. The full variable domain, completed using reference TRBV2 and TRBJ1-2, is EPEVTQTPSHQVTQMGQEVILRCVPISNHLYFYWYRQILGQKVEFLVSFYNNEISEKSEIFDDQFSVERPDGSNFTLKIRSTKLEDSAMYFCASSSTQGPYGYTFGSGTRLTVV.

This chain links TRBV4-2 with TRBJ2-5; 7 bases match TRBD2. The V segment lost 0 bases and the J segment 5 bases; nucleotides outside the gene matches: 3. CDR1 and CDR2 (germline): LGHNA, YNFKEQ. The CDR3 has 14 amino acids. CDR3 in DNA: TGTGCCAGCAGCCAAGAAGGGAGGGGCGAGACCCAGTACTTC. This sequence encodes CASSQEGRGETQYF.

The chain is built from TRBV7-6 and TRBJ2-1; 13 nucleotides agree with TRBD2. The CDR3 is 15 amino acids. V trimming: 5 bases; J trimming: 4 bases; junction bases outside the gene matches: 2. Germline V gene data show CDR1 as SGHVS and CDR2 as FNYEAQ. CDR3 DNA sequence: TGTGCCAGCAGCATGGGACTAGCGGGGTACAATGAGCAGTTCTTC. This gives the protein CASSMGLAGYNEQFF.

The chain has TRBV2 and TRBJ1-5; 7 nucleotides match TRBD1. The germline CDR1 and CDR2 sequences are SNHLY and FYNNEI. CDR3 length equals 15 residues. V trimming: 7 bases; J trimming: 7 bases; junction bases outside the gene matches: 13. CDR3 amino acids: CASKEATGLYQPQHF. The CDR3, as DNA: TGTGCCAGCAAGGAGGCGACAGGGTTATACCAGCCCCAGCATTTT.

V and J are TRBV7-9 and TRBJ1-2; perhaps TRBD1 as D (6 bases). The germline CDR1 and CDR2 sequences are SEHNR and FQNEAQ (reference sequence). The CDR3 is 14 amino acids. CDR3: CSTNSGTTFYGYTF. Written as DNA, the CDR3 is TGTTCCACCAATTCCGGGACAACCTTCTATGGCTACACCTTC.

CDR3 nucleotides: TGTGCCAGCAGCGCCCCTCTAGCGGGGTTTCACTACAATGAGCAGTTCTTC. It encodes CASSAPLAGFHYNEQFF. This sequence joins TRBV7-8 and TRBJ2-1, with 9 nucleotides matching TRBD2. The J segment lost 3 bases and the V segment lost 5 bases, leaving 11 bases of the junction unmatched. This CDR3 is 17 amino acids long. Looked up from germline, CDR1 is SGHVS and CDR2 is FQNEAQ.

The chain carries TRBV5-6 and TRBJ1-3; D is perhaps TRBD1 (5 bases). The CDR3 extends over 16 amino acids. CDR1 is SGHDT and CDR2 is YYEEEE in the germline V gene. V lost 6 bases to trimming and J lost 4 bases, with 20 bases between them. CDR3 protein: CASINLGGDNGNTIYF. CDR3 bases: TGTGCCAGCATCAATTTGGGGGGTGACAACGGAAACACCATATATTTT.

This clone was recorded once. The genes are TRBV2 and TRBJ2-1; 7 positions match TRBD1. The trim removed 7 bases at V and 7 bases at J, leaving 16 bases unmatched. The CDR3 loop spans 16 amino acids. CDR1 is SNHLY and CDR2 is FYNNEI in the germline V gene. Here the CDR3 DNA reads TGTGCCAGCATGAAGACGGTTACAGGGGTTTCAAATGAGCAGTTCTTC. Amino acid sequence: CASMKTVTGVSNEQFF.

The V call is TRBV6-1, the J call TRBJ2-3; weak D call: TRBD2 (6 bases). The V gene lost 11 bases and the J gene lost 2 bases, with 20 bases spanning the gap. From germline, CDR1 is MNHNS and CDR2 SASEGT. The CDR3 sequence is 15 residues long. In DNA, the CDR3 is TGTGCCGGCGCTTCTGACGGGAGTTTCACAGATACGCAGTATTTT. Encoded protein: CAGASDGSFTDTQYF.

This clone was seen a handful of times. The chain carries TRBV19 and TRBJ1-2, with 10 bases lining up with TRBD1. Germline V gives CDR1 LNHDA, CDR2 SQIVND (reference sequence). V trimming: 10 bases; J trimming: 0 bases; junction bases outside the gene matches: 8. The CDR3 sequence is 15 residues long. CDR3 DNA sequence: TGTGCCACCGAGAAAGGGACAGGGGCTAACTATGGCTACACCTTC. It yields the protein CATEKGTGANYGYTF.

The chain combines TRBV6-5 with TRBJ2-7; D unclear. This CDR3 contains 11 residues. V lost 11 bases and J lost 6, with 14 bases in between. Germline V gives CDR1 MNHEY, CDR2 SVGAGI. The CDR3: CAVLKAGEQYF. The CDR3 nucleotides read TGTGCCGTGTTAAAGGCAGGCGAGCAGTACTTC.

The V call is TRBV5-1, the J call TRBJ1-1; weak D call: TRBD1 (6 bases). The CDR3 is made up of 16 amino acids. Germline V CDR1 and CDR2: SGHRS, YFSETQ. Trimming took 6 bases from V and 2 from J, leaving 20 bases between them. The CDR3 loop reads CASTDRTGGTNTEAFF. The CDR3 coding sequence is TGCGCCAGCACGGACCGCACGGGGGGCACCAACACTGAAGCTTTCTTT.

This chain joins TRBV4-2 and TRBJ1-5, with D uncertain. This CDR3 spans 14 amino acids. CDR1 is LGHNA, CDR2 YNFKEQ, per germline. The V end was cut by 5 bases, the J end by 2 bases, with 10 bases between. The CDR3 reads CASSGEGRNQPQHF. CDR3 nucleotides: TGTGCCAGCAGCGGAGAGGGTCGCAATCAGCCCCAGCATTTT.

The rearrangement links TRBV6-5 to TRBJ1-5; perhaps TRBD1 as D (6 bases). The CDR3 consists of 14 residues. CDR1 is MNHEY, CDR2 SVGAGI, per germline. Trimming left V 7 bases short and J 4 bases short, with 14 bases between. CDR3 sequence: CASKSAQGNQPQHF. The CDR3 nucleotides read TGTGCCAGCAAAAGTGCTCAGGGGAATCAGCCCCAGCATTTT.

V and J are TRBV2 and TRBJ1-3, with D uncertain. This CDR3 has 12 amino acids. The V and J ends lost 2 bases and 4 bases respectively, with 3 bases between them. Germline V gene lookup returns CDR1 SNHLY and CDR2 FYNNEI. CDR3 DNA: TGTGCCAGCAGTGAACAAGGAAACACCATATATTTT. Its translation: CASSEQGNTIYF. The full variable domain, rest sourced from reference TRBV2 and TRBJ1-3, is EPEVTQTPSHQVTQMGQEVILRCVPISNHLYFYWYRQILGQKVEFLVSFYNNEISEKSEIFDDQFSVERPDGSNFTLKIRSTKLEDSAMYFCASSEQGNTIYFGEGSWLTVV.

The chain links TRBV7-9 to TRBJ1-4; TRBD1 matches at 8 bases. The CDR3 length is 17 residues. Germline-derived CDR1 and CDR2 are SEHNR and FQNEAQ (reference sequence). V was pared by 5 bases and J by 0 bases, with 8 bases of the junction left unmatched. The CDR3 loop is CASSKGQASPTNEKLFF. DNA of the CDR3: TGTGCCAGCAGCAAGGGACAGGCCTCCCCAACTAATGAAAAACTGTTTTTT.

Here the CDR3 reads CASSFGLQETQYF. CDR3 DNA sequence: TGTGCCAGCAGCTTTGGCTTACAAGAGACCCAGTACTTC. V and J are TRBV7-7 and TRBJ2-5, with D unresolved. Germline V gene lookup returns CDR1 SSHAT and CDR2 FNYEAQ (reference sequence). V shed 3 bases and J shed 2 bases, with 7 bases lying between them. The CDR3 extends over 13 amino acids.

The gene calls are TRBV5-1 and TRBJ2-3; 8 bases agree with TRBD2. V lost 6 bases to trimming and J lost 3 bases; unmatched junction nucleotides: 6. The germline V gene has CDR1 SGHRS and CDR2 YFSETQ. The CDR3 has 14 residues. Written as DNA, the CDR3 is TGCGCCAGCATTCAGGGACTAGAGACAGATACGCAGTATTTT. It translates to CASIQGLETDTQYF.

The CDR3 here is CASSLATTVGSEYF. The DNA of the CDR3 is TGTGCCAGCAGCTTAGCGACGACCGTCGGGAGTGAGTACTTC. The V call is TRBV7-2, the J call TRBJ2-7, with D maybe TRBD2 (6 bases). Between the trimmed V and J ends, which lost 0 bases and 11 bases, there was a span of 17 bases. Germline V CDR1 and CDR2: SGHTA, FQGNSA. CDR3 size: 14 residues.

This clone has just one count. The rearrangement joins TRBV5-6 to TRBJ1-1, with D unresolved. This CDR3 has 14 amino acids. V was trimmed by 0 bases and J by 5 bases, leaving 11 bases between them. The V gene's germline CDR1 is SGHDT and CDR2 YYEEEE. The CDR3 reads CASSLVGGRTEAFF. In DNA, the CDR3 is TGTGCCAGCAGCTTGGTTGGAGGGAGGACTGAAGCTTTCTTT.

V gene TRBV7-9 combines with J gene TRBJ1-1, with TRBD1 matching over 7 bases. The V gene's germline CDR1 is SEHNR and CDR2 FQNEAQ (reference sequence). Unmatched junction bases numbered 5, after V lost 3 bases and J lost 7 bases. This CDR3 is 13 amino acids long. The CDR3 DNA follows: TGTGCCAGCAGCTTGGCCGGGACAGATGAAGCTTTCTTT. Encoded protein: CASSLAGTDEAFF.

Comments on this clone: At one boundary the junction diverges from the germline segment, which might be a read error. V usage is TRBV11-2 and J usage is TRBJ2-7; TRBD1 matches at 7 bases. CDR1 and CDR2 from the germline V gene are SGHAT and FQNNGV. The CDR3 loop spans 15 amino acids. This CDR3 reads CAISSTTGFAYEQYF. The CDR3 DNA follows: TGTGCCATCAGCTCGACGACAGGGTTTGCCTACGAGCAGTACTTC.

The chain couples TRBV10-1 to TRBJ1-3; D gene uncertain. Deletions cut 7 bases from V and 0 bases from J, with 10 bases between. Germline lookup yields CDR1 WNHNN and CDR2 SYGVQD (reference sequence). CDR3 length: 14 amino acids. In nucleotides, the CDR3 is TGCGCCAGCACCCCAGATGGCTCTGGAAACACCATATATTTT. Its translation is CASTPDGSGNTIYF.

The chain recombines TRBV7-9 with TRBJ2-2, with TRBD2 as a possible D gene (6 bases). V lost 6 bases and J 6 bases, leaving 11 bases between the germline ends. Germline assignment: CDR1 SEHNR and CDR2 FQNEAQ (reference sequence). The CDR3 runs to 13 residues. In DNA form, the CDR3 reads TGTGCCAGCAGTACCAGACTAGCCGGGGAGCTGTTTTTT. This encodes CASSTRLAGELFF.

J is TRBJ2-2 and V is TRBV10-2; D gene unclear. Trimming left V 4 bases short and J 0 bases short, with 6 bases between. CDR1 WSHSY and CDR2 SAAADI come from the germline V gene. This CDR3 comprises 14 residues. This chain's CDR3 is CASSAVANTGELFF. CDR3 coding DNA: TGCGCCAGCAGTGCAGTTGCGAACACCGGGGAGCTGTTTTTT.